These 27 T cell receptor beta chains were sequenced from one sample in a study of cytomegalovirus exposure and HLA in healthy donors. The PCR used 60 Vbeta and 13 Jbeta primers. Profiling relied on immunoSEQ multiplex PCR, and the TCRdb table lists in-frame clones only, not all of them. Of around 160,000 clones in the sample, around 78% were seen once. Sequencing input: PBMCs. These receptors came from a woman aged 40 to 50 in good health and CMV-seronegative.

The V call is TRBV19, the J call TRBJ1-5; D gene uncertain. The V end lost 7 bases, the J end lost 2 bases, and 15 bases lay between the germline ends. CDR1 and CDR2 from the germline V gene are LNHDA and SQIVND (reference sequence). The CDR3 covers 15 residues. CDR3 nucleotides: TGTGCCAGTAATAACGAGGCGGTACGCAATCAGCCCCAGCATTTT. This codes for CASNNEAVRNQPQHF.

The V call is TRBV27, the J call TRBJ2-3, with TRBD2 matching over 12 bases. CDR3 size: 15 residues. V lost 6 bases to trimming and J lost 3 bases; unmatched junction nucleotides: 4. Per the germline V gene, CDR1 is MNHEY and CDR2 is SMNVEV (reference sequence). The CDR3 nucleotides are TGTGCCAGCAGCCGGACTAGCGGGAATACAGATACGCAGTATTTT. Protein product: CASSRTSGNTDTQYF.

The chain has TRBV7-3 and TRBJ2-3; D is unclear. With 2 bases removed from V and 5 bases from J, the gap between germline ends came to 11 bases. Germline lookup yields CDR1 SGHTA and CDR2 FQGTGA. This CDR3 comprises 14 residues. CDR3 DNA sequence: TGTGCCAGCAGCTTAGACGGGTCGCAAGATACGCAGTATTTT. Translating gives CASSLDGSQDTQYF.

The CDR3 bases are TGTGCCAGCAGCTTCACTAGCGAGAAGACCCAGTACTTC. Its protein product is CASSFTSEKTQYF. V gene TRBV21-1 combines with J gene TRBJ2-5; the table's D gene call, TRBD2, was not cross checked with the DNA. TRBV21-1 is a recognized pseudogene. This CDR3 spans 13 amino acids.

The sample holds one count of this clone. V is TRBV2 and J is TRBJ2-5, with a weak D call TRBD2 (5 bases). The germline V and J ends were trimmed by 4 bases and 5 bases, with 8 bases remaining between them. Germline V gene lookup returns CDR1 SNHLY and CDR2 FYNNEI. There are 12 residues in the CDR3. The CDR3 DNA sequence: TGTGCCAGCAGTGTTAGCGACGAGACCCAGTACTTC. Translated: CASSVSDETQYF. Drawing the rest from reference TRBV2 and TRBJ2-5, the complete variable domain is EPEVTQTPSHQVTQMGQEVILRCVPISNHLYFYWYRQILGQKVEFLVSFYNNEISEKSEIFDDQFSVERPDGSNFTLKIRSTKLEDSAMYFCASSVSDETQYFGPGTRLLVL.

This clone was seen just once. The chain combines TRBV5-1 with TRBJ2-5; tentative D call: TRBD1 (6 bases). CDR3 length equals 13 residues. The V and J ends lost 5 bases and 4 bases respectively, with 12 bases between them. Germline lookup yields CDR1 SGHRS and CDR2 YFSETQ. The CDR3 DNA is TGCGCCAGCAGTTCCCAGGGGCTAGAGACCCAGTACTTC. Translating it yields CASSSQGLETQYF. Full variable domain (missing parts from reference TRBV5-1 and TRBJ2-5): KAGVTQTPRYLIKTRGQQVTLSCSPISGHRSVSWYQQTPGQGLQFLFEYFSETQRNKGNFPGRFSGRQFSNSRSEMNVSTLELGDSALYLCASSSQGLETQYFGPGTRLLVL.

The chain is built from TRBV29-1 and TRBJ1-1; D gene unclear. The CDR3 consists of 13 residues. CDR1 is SQVTM and CDR2 is ANQGSEA in the germline V gene. V lost 4 bases to trimming and J lost 6 bases, with 15 bases between them. The CDR3 loop is CSVGYGVAPEAFF. The CDR3 bases are TGCAGCGTTGGGTACGGGGTCGCCCCTGAAGCTTTCTTT.

The rearrangement joins TRBV11-3 to TRBJ1-3; D gene unclear. The CDR3 is 15 residues long. Germline V gene lookup returns CDR1 SGHNT and CDR2 YENEEA. Trimming pared 2 bases from V and 3 bases from J, leaving 11 bases between. Here the CDR3 reads CASSLQEGVGNTIYF. CDR3 nucleotides: TGTGCCAGCAGCTTACAGGAGGGAGTTGGAAACACCATATATTTT.

This chain uses TRBV18 with TRBJ1-1; 8 positions agree with TRBD1. The CDR3 has 15 residues. The V segment lost 0 bases and the J segment 3 bases; nucleotides outside the gene matches: 3. CDR1 KGHSH and CDR2 LQKENI come from the germline V gene. The CDR3 sequence: CASSPPGQGYTEAFF. The DNA for the CDR3 is TGTGCCAGCTCACCACCTGGACAGGGATACACTGAAGCTTTCTTT. Filled out from reference TRBV18 and TRBJ1-1, the complete variable domain reads NAGVMQNPRHLVRRRGQEARLRCSPMKGHSHVYWYRQLPEEGLKFMVYLQKENIIDESGMPKERFSAEFPKEGPSILRIQQVVRGDSAAYFCASSPPGQGYTEAFFGQGTRLTVV.

This clone has only one observation. The rearrangement joins TRBV5-4 to TRBJ2-1, with 10 bases fitting TRBD2. J was trimmed by 4 bases and V by 4 bases; bases with no gene match: 11. The CDR3 has 17 amino acids. Germline V gene sequence: CDR1 SGHNT, CDR2 YYREEE (reference sequence). The CDR3 DNA follows: TGTGCCAGCAGCCTACGATCCCTAGCGGGAGCTTACAATGAGCAGTTCTTC. Protein: CASSLRSLAGAYNEQFF.

The chain has TRBV5-4 and TRBJ2-1, with TRBD2 matching over 7 bases. V was pared by 4 bases and J by 6 bases, with 10 bases of the junction left unmatched. Looked up from germline, CDR1 is SGHNT and CDR2 is YYREEE (reference sequence). There are 15 residues in the CDR3. CDR3 bases: TGTGCCAGCAGCGACCCGGGACTATTGGGCAATGAGCAGTTCTTC. Its translation is CASSDPGLLGNEQFF. The whole variable domain, remainder taken from reference TRBV5-4 and TRBJ2-1, is ETGVTQSPTHLIKTRGQQVTLRCSSQSGHNTVSWYQQALGQGPQFIFQYYREEENGRGNFPPRFSGLQFPNYSSELNVNALELDDSALYLCASSDPGLLGNEQFFGPGTRLTVL.

This chain uses TRBV28 with TRBJ1-5; D is ambiguous. The CDR3 loop spans 16 amino acids. Germline V lookup: CDR1 MDHEN, CDR2 SYDVKM. V was pared by 7 bases and J by 6 bases, with 22 bases between. In DNA, the CDR3 is TGTGCCAGCACCCCCCGGGAGGAGGGATCCGGTCAGCCCCAGCATTTT. Encoded protein: CASTPREEGSGQPQHF.

The chain recombines TRBV12-5 with TRBJ1-5; D not resolved. This CDR3 has 14 amino acids. Germline CDR1 is LGHNT and CDR2 is FRNRAP. Trimming shortened V by 3 bases and J by 1 base, and 7 bases separated the two germline ends. The CDR3 nucleotides are TGTGCTAGTGGTTTTTCCGGGAGCAATCAGCCCCAGCATTTT. It encodes CASGFSGSNQPQHF.

V is TRBV6-1 and J is TRBJ1-4; the D gene is possibly TRBD1 (6 bases). V gave up 7 bases and J gave up 14 bases, with 20 bases separating them. This CDR3 contains 13 residues. Germline lookup yields CDR1 MNHNS and CDR2 SASEGT. CDR3 protein: CASNTADRKWLFF. CDR3 DNA sequence: TGTGCCAGCAACACCGCGGACAGAAAGTGGCTGTTTTTT.

This chain connects TRBV18 to TRBJ1-1, with D tentatively TRBD1 (5 bases). V was cut by 4 bases and J by 9 bases, with 12 bases left in between. The CDR3 sequence is 12 residues long. In germline, CDR1 is KGHSH, CDR2 LQKENI. The CDR3 reads CASSLDREKAFF. DNA of the CDR3: TGTGCCAGCTCACTTGACAGAGAGAAAGCTTTCTTT.

The chain carries TRBV5-6 and TRBJ1-2; TRBD1 aligns across 7 bases. Germline loops: CDR1 SGHDT, CDR2 YYEEEE. The CDR3 totals 15 residues. J gave up 7 bases and V 3 bases, and 12 bases lay outside the gene matches. CDR3 residues: CASSWGTGVVGGYTF. DNA for the CDR3: TGTGCCAGCAGCTGGGGAACAGGGGTTGTTGGTGGCTACACCTTC.

V and J are TRBV5-6 and TRBJ1-3, with D tentatively TRBD1 (6 bases). Germline V gene sequence: CDR1 SGHDT, CDR2 YYEEEE. V lost 5 bases, J lost 1 base, and 13 bases lay in between. The CDR3 is made up of 15 amino acids. The CDR3 DNA follows: TGTGCCAGCAGTTCCACTACAGGGTCTGGAAACACCATATATTTT. Translating it yields CASSSTTGSGNTIYF.

This clone turned up a few times. V is TRBV9 and J is TRBJ2-3, with 13 nucleotides matching TRBD2. There are 16 residues in the CDR3. The germline V gene encodes CDR1 SGDLS and CDR2 YYNGEE. The V and J ends lost 3 bases and 4 bases, in that order; junction bases with no gene match: 5. The CDR3 coding sequence is TGTGCCAGCAGCGCCTTTGGACTAGCGGGAGCAGATACGCAGTATTTT. This translates into CASSAFGLAGADTQYF.

This clone was seen only a few times. This chain joins TRBV2 and TRBJ2-7; TRBD1 matches at 10 bases. From germline, CDR1 is SNHLY and CDR2 FYNNEI. V trimming: 8 bases; J trimming: 6 bases; junction bases outside the gene matches: 16. The length of the CDR3 is 16 residues. CDR3 sequence: CASRRDRGPTSVEQYF. The DNA for the CDR3 is TGTGCCAGCCGCCGGGACAGGGGACCCACCTCCGTCGAGCAGTACTTC.

The J gene is TRBJ2-1, the V gene TRBV11-3; no firm D call. CDR1 is SGHNT, CDR2 YENEEA, per germline. CDR3 size: 15 residues. V lost 2 bases and J 8 bases, leaving 16 bases between the germline ends. Here the CDR3 reads CASSLMRSVRDEQFF. The CDR3, as DNA: TGTGCCAGCAGCTTAATGAGAAGCGTCCGGGATGAGCAGTTCTTC.

The rearrangement links TRBV28 to TRBJ2-7; TRBD1 might be the D (5 bases). This CDR3 has 11 amino acids. The germline V and J ends were trimmed by 10 bases and 3 bases, with 10 bases remaining between them. The V gene's germline CDR1 is MDHEN and CDR2 SYDVKM. In DNA, the CDR3 is TGTGCCACCAAAGACAGCTACGAGCAGTACTTC. Its protein is CATKDSYEQYF.

The rearrangement joins TRBV30 to TRBJ2-1; 10 bases are shared with TRBD1. CDR1 is GTSNPN, CDR2 SVGIG, per germline (reference sequence). The CDR3 totals 14 residues. Unmatched junction bases numbered 7, after V lost 4 bases and J lost 7 bases. CDR3 protein: CAWMGDRGSNEQFF. The CDR3 nucleotides read TGTGCCTGGATGGGGGACAGGGGCTCGAATGAGCAGTTCTTC.

CDR3 sequence reads: CASSSGGGWETQYF. The CDR3 DNA sequence: TGTGCCAGCAGCTCAGGCGGGGGCTGGGAGACCCAGTACTTC. This chain links TRBV7-2 with TRBJ2-5, with D perhaps matching TRBD2 (7 bases). The germline V gene encodes CDR1 SGHTA and CDR2 FQGNSA. The CDR3 consists of 14 residues. Trimming shortened V by 4 bases and J by 5 bases, and 14 bases separated the two germline ends.

The CDR3 protein is CASRKGQSFSNEQYF. Here the CDR3 DNA reads TGTGCCAGCAGGAAAGGACAGAGCTTTTCCAACGAGCAGTACTTC. The chain recombines TRBV2 with TRBJ2-7; tentatively, D is TRBD1 (6 bases). Germline CDR1 SNHLY, CDR2 FYNNEI. CDR3 length equals 15 residues. Trimming pared 6 bases from V and 5 bases from J, leaving 20 bases between.

The rearrangement links TRBV29-1 to TRBJ2-5; TRBD1 is a possible D gene (5 bases). V was shortened by 1 base and J by 3 bases, with 15 bases between the two germline ends. The germline V gene has CDR1 SQVTM and CDR2 ANQGSEA. The CDR3 sequence is 15 residues long. The CDR3: CSVEGMKRGEETQYF. The CDR3, as DNA: TGCAGCGTTGAAGGAATGAAAAGGGGTGAAGAGACCCAGTACTTC.

The J gene is TRBJ1-1, the V gene TRBV19, with D unclear. The V end was cut by 7 bases, the J end by 2 bases, with 14 bases between. The CDR3 extends over 14 amino acids. Germline CDR1 LNHDA, CDR2 SQIVND (reference sequence). Here the CDR3 DNA reads TGTGCCAGTACCCCGGGGTCCATCAACACTGAAGCTTTCTTT. Its protein is CASTPGSINTEAFF.

This chain connects TRBV5-1 to TRBJ1-4; TRBD1 matches 9 bases. V was pared by 4 bases and J by 8 bases, with 12 bases of the junction left unmatched. This CDR3 comprises 16 residues. In germline, CDR1 is SGHRS, CDR2 YFSETQ. The DNA for the CDR3 is TGCGCCAGCAGCGAGACCCCGACAGGGGGTAAAGAAAAACTGTTTTTT. Its translation is CASSETPTGGKEKLFF. Complete variable domain (other parts from reference TRBV5-1 and TRBJ1-4): KAGVTQTPRYLIKTRGQQVTLSCSPISGHRSVSWYQQTPGQGLQFLFEYFSETQRNKGNFPGRFSGRQFSNSRSEMNVSTLELGDSALYLCASSETPTGGKEKLFFGSGTQLSVL.